The text below deals with one T cell receptor beta chain. This sample is part of a study of blood T cell repertoires in COVID-19. Overall study context: Collection of acute and convalescent COVID-19 samples took place in the United States, Italy and Spain. PBMCs, B-cell-depleted T cells, or T cells were the source of the cDNA or gDNA that made up the material.

As originally analysed: Amplification with reference gene primers provided the estimates of nucleated cell counts. Using immunoSEQ multiplex PCR, the repertoire was profiled, and TCRdb retains in-frame clones only, with some absent. That table gives V, J and clone size, and the DNA gave D and trimming. Of about 290,000 clones listed, approximately 90% were seen once; the top ten hold about 3%. Per the germline V gene, CDR1 is LGHDT and CDR2 is YNNKEL (reference sequence). V lost 4 bases and J lost 3, with 13 bases in between. The CDR3 covers 14 residues. The clonotype comes from a woman aged 25 to 45 with active or convalescent COVID-19. The rearrangement links TRBV3-1 (or the pseudogene TRBV3-2) to TRBJ2-7; D might be TRBD1 (6 bases). The sample taken for sequencing was peripheral blood. CDR3 in amino acids: CASSRGRASYEQYF. The CDR3 bases are TGTGCCAGCAGCCGGGGGCGGGCTAGCTACGAGCAGTACTTC.